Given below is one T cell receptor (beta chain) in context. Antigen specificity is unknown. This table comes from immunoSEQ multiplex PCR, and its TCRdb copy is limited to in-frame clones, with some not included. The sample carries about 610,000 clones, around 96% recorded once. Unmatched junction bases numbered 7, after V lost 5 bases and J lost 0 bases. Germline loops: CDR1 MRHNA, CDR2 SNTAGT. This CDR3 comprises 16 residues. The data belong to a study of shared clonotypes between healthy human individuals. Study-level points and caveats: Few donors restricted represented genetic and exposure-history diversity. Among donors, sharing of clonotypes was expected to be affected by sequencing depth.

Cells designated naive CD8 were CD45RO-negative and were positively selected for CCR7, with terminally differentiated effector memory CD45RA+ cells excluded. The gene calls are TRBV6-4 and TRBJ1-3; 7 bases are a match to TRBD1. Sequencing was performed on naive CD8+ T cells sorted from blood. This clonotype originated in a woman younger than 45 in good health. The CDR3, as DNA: TGTGCCAGCAGTCTCAGGGGGGGCGTCTCTGGAAACACCATATATTTT. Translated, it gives CASSLRGGVSGNTIYF.